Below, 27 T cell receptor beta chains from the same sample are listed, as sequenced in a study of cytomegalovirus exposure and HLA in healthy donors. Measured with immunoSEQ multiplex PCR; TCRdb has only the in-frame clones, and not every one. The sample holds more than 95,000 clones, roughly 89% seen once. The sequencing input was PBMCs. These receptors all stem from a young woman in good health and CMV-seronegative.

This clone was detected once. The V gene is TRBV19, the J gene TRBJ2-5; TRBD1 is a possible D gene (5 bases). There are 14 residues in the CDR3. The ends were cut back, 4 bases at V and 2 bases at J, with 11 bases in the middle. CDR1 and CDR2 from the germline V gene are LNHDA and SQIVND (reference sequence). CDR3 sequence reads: CASSTTEGQETQYF. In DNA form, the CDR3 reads TGTGCCAGTAGTACGACAGAAGGTCAAGAGACCCAGTACTTC.

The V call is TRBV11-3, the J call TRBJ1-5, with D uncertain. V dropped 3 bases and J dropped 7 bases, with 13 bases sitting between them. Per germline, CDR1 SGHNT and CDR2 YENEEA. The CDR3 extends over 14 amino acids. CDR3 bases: TGTGCCAGCAGCTTTCGGGGTAAGGGCCAGCCCCAGCATTTT. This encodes CASSFRGKGQPQHF. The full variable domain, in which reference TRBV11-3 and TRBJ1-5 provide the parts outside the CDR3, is EAGVVQSPRYKIIEKKQPVAFWCNPISGHNTLYWYLQNLGQGPELLIRYENEEAVDDSQLPKDRFSAERLKGVDSTLKIQPAELGDSAVYLCASSFRGKGQPQHFGDGTRLSIL.

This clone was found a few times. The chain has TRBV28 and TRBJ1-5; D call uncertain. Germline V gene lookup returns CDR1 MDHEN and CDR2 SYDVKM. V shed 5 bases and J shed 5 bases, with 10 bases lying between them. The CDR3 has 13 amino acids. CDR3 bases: TGTGCCAGCAGTGCTCAGGCCTATCAGCCCCAGCATTTT. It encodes CASSAQAYQPQHF.

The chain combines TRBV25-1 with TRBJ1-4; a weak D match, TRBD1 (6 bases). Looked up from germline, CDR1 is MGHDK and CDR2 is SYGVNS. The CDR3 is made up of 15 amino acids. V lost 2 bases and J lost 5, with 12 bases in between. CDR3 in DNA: TGTGCCAGCAGTGAAACCGGCAGGGGAAATGAAAAACTGTTTTTT. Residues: CASSETGRGNEKLFF.

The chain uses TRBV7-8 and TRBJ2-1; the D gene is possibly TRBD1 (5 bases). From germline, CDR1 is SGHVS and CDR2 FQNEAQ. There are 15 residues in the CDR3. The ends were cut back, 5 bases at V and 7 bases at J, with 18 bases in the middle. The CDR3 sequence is CASSPPRVTSNEQFF. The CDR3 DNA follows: TGTGCCAGCAGCCCTCCCAGGGTTACTTCGAATGAGCAGTTCTTC.

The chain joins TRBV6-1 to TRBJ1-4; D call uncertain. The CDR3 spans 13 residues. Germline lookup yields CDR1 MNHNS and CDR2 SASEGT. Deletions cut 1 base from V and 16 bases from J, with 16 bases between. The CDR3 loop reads CASSEDYWAAPFF. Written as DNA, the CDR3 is TGTGCCAGCAGTGAAGATTATTGGGCAGCCCCGTTTTTT.

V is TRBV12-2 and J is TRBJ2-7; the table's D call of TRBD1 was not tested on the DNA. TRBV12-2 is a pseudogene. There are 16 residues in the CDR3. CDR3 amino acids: CASRLPGQGTSYEQYV. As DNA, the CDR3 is TGTGCAAGTCGCCTCCCGGGACAGGGGACATCCTACGAGCAGTACGTC.

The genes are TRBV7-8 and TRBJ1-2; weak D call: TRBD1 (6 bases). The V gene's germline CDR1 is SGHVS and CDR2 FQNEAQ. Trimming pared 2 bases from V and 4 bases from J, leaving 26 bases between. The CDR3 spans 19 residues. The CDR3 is CASSLNPDRYGGGAYGYTF. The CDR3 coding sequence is TGTGCCAGCAGCTTAAACCCGGACAGATACGGCGGCGGCGCCTATGGCTACACCTTC. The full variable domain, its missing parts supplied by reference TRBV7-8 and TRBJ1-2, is GAGVSQSPRYKVAKRGQDVALRCDPISGHVSLFWYQQALGQGPEFLTYFQNEAQLDKSGLPSDRFFAERPEGSVSTLKIQRTQQEDSAVYLCASSLNPDRYGGGAYGYTFGSGTRLTVV.

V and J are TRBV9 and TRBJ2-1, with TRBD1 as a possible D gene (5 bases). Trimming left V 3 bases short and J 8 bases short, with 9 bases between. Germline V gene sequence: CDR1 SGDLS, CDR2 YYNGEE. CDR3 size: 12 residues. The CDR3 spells CASSGGGDEQFF. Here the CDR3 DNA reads TGTGCCAGCAGCGGGGGCGGCGATGAGCAGTTCTTC.

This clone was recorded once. CDR3 coding DNA: TGTGCCAGCAGTTACGACAGGGGGCCGGTGGAGACCCAGTACTTC. Translation gives CASSYDRGPVETQYF. This chain joins TRBV6-5 and TRBJ2-5; 10 nucleotides align to TRBD1. The J segment lost 5 bases and the V segment lost 2 bases, leaving 5 bases of the junction unmatched. From germline, CDR1 is MNHEY and CDR2 SVGAGI. The CDR3 length is 15 residues.

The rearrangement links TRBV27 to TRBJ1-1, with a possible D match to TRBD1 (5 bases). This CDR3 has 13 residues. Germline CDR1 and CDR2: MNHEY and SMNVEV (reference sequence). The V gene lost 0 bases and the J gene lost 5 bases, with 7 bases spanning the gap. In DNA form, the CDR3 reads TGTGCCAGCAGTTTATCGGGGGGGACTGAAGCTTTCTTT. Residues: CASSLSGGTEAFF.

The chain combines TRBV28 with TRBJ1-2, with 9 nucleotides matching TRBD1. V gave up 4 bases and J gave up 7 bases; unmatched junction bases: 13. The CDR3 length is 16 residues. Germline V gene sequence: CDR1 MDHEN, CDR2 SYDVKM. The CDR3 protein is CASSSSGTGKNGGYTF. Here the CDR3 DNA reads TGTGCCAGCAGTTCCTCCGGGACAGGGAAGAATGGTGGCTACACCTTC.

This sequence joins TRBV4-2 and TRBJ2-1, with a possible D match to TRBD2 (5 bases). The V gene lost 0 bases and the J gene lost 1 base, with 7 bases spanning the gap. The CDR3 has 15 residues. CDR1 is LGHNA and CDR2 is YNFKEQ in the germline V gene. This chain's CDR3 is CASSQDRESYNEQFF. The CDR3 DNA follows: TGTGCCAGCAGCCAAGACCGGGAATCCTACAATGAGCAGTTCTTC.

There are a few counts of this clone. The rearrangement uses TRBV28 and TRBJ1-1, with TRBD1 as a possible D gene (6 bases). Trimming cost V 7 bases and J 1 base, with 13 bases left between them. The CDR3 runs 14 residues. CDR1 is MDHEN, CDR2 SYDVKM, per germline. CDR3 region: CASTVPQGNTEAFF. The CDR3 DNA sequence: TGTGCCAGCACTGTACCACAGGGGAACACTGAAGCTTTCTTT. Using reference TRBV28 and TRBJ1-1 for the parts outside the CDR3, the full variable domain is DVKVTQSSRYLVKRTGEKVFLECVQDMDHENMFWYRQDPGLGLRLIYFSYDVKMKEKGDIPEGYSVSREKKERFSLILESASTNQTSMYLCASTVPQGNTEAFFGQGTRLTVV.

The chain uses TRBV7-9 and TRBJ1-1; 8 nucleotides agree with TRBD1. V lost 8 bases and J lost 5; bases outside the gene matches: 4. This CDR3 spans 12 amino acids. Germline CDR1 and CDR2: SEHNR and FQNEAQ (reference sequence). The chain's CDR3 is CASGQGGTEAFF. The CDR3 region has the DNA TGTGCCAGCGGACAGGGAGGGACTGAAGCTTTCTTT.

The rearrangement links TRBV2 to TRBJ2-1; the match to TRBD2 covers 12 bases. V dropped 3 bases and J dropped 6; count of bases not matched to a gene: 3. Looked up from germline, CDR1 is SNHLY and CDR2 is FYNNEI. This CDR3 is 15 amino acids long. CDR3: CASSEATSGSNEQFF. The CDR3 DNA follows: TGTGCCAGCAGTGAGGCGACTAGCGGGAGCAATGAGCAGTTCTTC.

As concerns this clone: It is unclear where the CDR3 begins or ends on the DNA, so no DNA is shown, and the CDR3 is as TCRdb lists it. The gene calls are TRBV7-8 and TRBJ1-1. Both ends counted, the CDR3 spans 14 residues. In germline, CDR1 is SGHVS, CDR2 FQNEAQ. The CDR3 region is CASSFGSGGTEAFF.

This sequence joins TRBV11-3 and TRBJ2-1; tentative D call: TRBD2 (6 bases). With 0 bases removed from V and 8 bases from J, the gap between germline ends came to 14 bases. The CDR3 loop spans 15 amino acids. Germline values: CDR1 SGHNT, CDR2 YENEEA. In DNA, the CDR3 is TGTGCCAGCAGCTTAGATGTTAGCGGAAGTGATGAGCAGTTCTTC. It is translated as CASSLDVSGSDEQFF. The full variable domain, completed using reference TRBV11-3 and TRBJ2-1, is EAGVVQSPRYKIIEKKQPVAFWCNPISGHNTLYWYLQNLGQGPELLIRYENEEAVDDSQLPKDRFSAERLKGVDSTLKIQPAELGDSAVYLCASSLDVSGSDEQFFGPGTRLTVL.

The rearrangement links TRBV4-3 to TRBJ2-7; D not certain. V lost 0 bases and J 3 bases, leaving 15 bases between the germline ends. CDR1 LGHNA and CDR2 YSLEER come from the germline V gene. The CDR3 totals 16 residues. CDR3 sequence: CASSQESDLPGYEQYF. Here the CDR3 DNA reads TGCGCCAGCAGCCAAGAGTCCGATCTACCCGGCTACGAGCAGTACTTC.

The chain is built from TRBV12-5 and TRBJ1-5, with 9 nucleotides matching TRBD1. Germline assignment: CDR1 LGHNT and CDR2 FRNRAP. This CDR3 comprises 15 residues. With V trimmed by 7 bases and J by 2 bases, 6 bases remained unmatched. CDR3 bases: TGTGCTAGTGCCACAGGGGGCCGGGGCAATCAGCCCCAGCATTTT. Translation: CASATGGRGNQPQHF.

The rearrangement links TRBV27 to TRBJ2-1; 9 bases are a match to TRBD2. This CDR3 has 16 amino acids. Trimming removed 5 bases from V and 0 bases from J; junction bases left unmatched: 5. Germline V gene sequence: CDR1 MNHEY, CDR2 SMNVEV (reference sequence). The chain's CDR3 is CASSPLAGFSYNEQFF. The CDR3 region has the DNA TGTGCCAGCAGTCCGCTAGCGGGATTCTCCTACAATGAGCAGTTCTTC.

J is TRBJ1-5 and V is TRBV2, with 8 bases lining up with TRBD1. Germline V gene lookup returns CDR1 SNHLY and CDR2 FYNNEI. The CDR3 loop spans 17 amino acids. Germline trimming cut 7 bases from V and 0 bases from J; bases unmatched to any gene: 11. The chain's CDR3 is CASIPDRDPYSNQPQHF. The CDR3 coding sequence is TGTGCCAGCATCCCGGACAGGGACCCGTATAGCAATCAGCCCCAGCATTTT.

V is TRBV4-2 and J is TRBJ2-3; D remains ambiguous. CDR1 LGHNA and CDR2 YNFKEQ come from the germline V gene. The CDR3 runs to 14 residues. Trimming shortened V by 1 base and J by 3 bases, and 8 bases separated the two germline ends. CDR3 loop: CASSQGDSTDTQYF. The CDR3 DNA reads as TGTGCCAGCAGCCAAGGCGACTCTACAGATACGCAGTATTTT.

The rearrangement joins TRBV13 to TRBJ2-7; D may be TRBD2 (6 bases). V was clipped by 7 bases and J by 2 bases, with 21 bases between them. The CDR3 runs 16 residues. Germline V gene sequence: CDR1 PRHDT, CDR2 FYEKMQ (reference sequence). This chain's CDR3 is CASTKLGGAITYEQYF. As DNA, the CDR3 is TGTGCCAGCACCAAACTTGGCGGGGCGATTACCTACGAGCAGTACTTC. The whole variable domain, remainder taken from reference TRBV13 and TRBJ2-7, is AAGVIQSPRHLIKEKRETATLKCYPIPRHDTVYWYQQGPGQDPQFLISFYEKMQSDKGSIPDRFSAQQFSDYHSELNMSSLELGDSALYFCASTKLGGAITYEQYFGPGTRLTVT.

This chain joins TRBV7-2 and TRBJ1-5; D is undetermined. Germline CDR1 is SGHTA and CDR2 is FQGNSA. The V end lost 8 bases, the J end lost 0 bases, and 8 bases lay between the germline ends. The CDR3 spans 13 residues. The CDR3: CASGTYSNQPQHF. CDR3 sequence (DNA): TGTGCCAGCGGTACATATAGCAATCAGCCCCAGCATTTT.

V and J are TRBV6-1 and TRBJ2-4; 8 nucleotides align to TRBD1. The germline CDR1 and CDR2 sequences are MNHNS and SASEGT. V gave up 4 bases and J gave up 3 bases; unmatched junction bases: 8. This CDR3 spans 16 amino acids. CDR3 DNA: TGTGCCAGCAGTGCCGGACAGGGAACGGACAAAAACATTCAGTACTTC. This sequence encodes CASSAGQGTDKNIQYF.

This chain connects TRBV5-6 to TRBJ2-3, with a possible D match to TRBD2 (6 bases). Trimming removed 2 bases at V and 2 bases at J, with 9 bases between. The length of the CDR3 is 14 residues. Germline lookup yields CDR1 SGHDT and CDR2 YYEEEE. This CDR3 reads CASSFGGSTDTQYF. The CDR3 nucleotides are TGTGCCAGCAGCTTCGGGGGATCCACAGATACGCAGTATTTT.